One and the same sample provided the 28 T cell receptor beta chains below, sequenced in a study of blood T cell repertoires in COVID-19. Only in-frame clones appear in the TCRdb table, and some are missing; sequencing was by immunoSEQ multiplex PCR. Of roughly 230,000 clones listed, 84% are singletons. The sample consisted of peripheral blood. The receptor set was obtained from a man in his fifties with acute or convalescent COVID-19.

The gene calls are TRBV15 and TRBJ2-7; D remains ambiguous. Germline CDR1 LNHNV, CDR2 YYDKDF (reference sequence). This CDR3 has 14 residues. Trimming stripped 0 bases from V and 2 bases from J, with 8 bases between. CDR3 bases: TGTGCCACCAGCAGAGATCGGGTTACCTACGAGCAGTACTTC. It codes for CATSRDRVTYEQYF.

In regard to this clone: The germline gene is not matched at one end of the junction; a read error may be the cause. The J gene is TRBJ1-3, the V gene TRBV7-3; tentatively, D is TRBD1 (6 bases). Looked up from germline, CDR1 is SGHTA and CDR2 is FQGTGA. The CDR3 totals 16 residues. The CDR3 is CASSLTGTTTGNTIYF. CDR3 nucleotides: TGTGCCAGCAGCCTAACCGGGACAACTACTGGAAACACCATATATTTT.

Worth noting for this clone: The same CDR3 arises from other DNA sequences in this sample as well. This rearrangement joins TRBV11-1 to TRBJ1-2; TRBD1 aligns across 7 bases. This CDR3 region has 15 residues. Germline V gives CDR1 SGHAT, CDR2 FQDESV (reference sequence). The V and J ends lost 5 bases and 8 bases, in that order; junction bases with no gene match: 14. The CDR3 DNA follows: TGTGCCAGCAGCCCGGCCGCGGGACAGAATTACGGCTACACCTTC. As protein: CASSPAAGQNYGYTF.

The sample holds one count of this clone. The CDR3 region is CASSQALGDRGNSNQPQHF. In nucleotides, the CDR3 is TGCGCCAGCAGCCAAGCGCTGGGAGACAGGGGGAATAGCAATCAGCCCCAGCATTTT. This chain connects TRBV4-1 to TRBJ1-5, with 9 bases matching TRBD1. Per the germline V gene, CDR1 is MGHRA and CDR2 is YSYEKL. The V segment lost 1 base and the J segment 0 bases; nucleotides outside the gene matches: 10. The CDR3 consists of 19 residues.

The chain links TRBV18 to TRBJ2-7; 8 bases match TRBD2. Losses at the gene ends were 2 bases for V and 6 bases for J; bases not matched to a gene: 9. Looked up from germline, CDR1 is KGHSH and CDR2 is LQKENI. The CDR3 contains 15 residues. The DNA of the CDR3 is TGTGCCAGCTCACCAGTCCCAGCGGGAGATGTCGAGCAGTACTTC. Encoded protein: CASSPVPAGDVEQYF.

Comments on this clone: The same CDR3 arises from other DNA sequences in this sample as well. The gene calls are TRBV9 and TRBJ1-5; D unclear. The CDR3 has 13 residues. The germline CDR1 and CDR2 sequences are SGDLS and YYNGEE. V lost 4 bases, J lost 2 bases, and 7 bases lay in between. CDR3 amino acids: CASSPGGNQPQHF. The CDR3 coding sequence is TGTGCCAGCAGCCCCGGAGGCAATCAGCCCCAGCATTTT.

The chain has TRBV3-1 (or the pseudogene TRBV3-2) and TRBJ1-6; no clear D gene. CDR1 and CDR2 (germline): LGHDT, YNNKEL (reference sequence). The germline V and J ends were trimmed by 4 bases and 11 bases, with 18 bases remaining between them. The CDR3 consists of 15 residues. The CDR3 nucleotides read TGTGCCAGCAGCCCAGTTTTCGGGATTTGGCCACCCCTCCACTTT. It is translated as CASSPVFGIWPPLHF.

The chain uses TRBV6-1 and TRBJ1-4; D is uncertain. V was trimmed by 3 bases and J by 8 bases, leaving 13 bases between them. The CDR3 is 14 amino acids. From germline, CDR1 is MNHNS and CDR2 SASEGT. The CDR3 nucleotides are TGTGCCAGCAGTGAGGGTTGGCGGGGAGAAAAACTGTTTTTT. Protein sequence: CASSEGWRGEKLFF.

The DNA of the CDR3 is TGTGCCAGCAGCCAAGGCGAGGGAGATTCACCCCTCCACTTT. This gives the protein CASSQGEGDSPLHF. The genes are TRBV4-2 and TRBJ1-6; D uncertain. The ends were cut back, 1 base at V and 8 bases at J, with 9 bases in the middle. In germline, CDR1 is LGHNA, CDR2 YNFKEQ. The CDR3 sequence is 14 residues long.

The gene calls are TRBV7-2 and TRBJ1-2; TRBD1 matches at 9 bases. Germline CDR1 is SGHTA and CDR2 is FQGNSA. Germline trimming cut 0 bases from V and 5 bases from J; bases unmatched to any gene: 4. The CDR3 length is 15 residues. This CDR3 is CASSLAGQGIYGYTF. The CDR3 region has the DNA TGTGCCAGCAGCTTAGCGGGACAGGGTATTTATGGCTACACCTTC.

This clone was seen only once. The rearrangement links TRBV5-4 to TRBJ1-4; no definite D call. Germline assignment: CDR1 SGHNT and CDR2 YYREEE (reference sequence). The CDR3 has 13 residues. Trimming removed 2 bases from V and 2 bases from J, with 4 bases in between. The CDR3 nucleotides read TGTGCCAGCAGCTTACAGACTAATGAAAAACTGTTTTTT. It encodes CASSLQTNEKLFF. Together with reference TRBV5-4 and TRBJ1-4, the CDR3 gives the full variable domain: ETGVTQSPTHLIKTRGQQVTLRCSSQSGHNTVSWYQQALGQGPQFIFQYYREEENGRGNFPPRFSGLQFPNYSSELNVNALELDDSALYLCASSLQTNEKLFFGSGTQLSVL.

J is TRBJ1-2 and V is TRBV30; 10 positions agree with TRBD1. Trimming took 5 bases from V and 7 from J; bases not matched to a gene: 7. This CDR3 spans 13 amino acids. The germline V gene has CDR1 GTSNPN and CDR2 SVGIG (reference sequence). The CDR3 spells CAWERGTGVGYTF. For the CDR3, the DNA is TGTGCCTGGGAGAGAGGGACAGGGGTTGGCTACACCTTC.

J is TRBJ1-6 and V is TRBV9; the D gene is possibly TRBD1 (6 bases). V lost 4 bases and J 6 bases, leaving 23 bases between the germline ends. This CDR3 contains 18 residues. The germline V gene has CDR1 SGDLS and CDR2 YYNGEE. Here the CDR3 DNA reads TGTGCCAGCAGCCCAGGAACCGGGACAAACTACTTTAATTCACCCCTCCACTTT. This sequence encodes CASSPGTGTNYFNSPLHF.

The chain is built from TRBV30 and TRBJ2-7; the match to TRBD2 covers 13 bases. Unmatched junction bases numbered 9, after V lost 3 bases and J lost 7 bases. This CDR3 is 15 amino acids long. Germline V gives CDR1 GTSNPN, CDR2 SVGIG (reference sequence). The CDR3 reads CAWSAGLAGEGEQYF. CDR3 DNA: TGTGCCTGGAGCGCCGGACTAGCGGGAGAGGGGGAGCAGTACTTC.

This clone was seen only once. The chain joins TRBV7-9 to TRBJ1-2; D gene ambiguous. Germline V gene data show CDR1 as SEHNR and CDR2 as FQNEAQ (reference sequence). V lost 1 base, J lost 3 bases, and 9 bases lay in between. The CDR3 sequence is 14 residues long. The CDR3 coding sequence is TGTGCCAGCAGCTTAGGGGAGATGCACTATGGCTACACCTTC. Its translation: CASSLGEMHYGYTF. The full variable domain, its missing parts supplied by reference TRBV7-9 and TRBJ1-2, is DTGVSQNPRHKITKRGQNVTFRCDPISEHNRLYWYRQTLGQGPEFLTYFQNEAQLEKSRLLSDRFSAERPKGSFSTLEIQRTEQGDSAMYLCASSLGEMHYGYTFGSGTRLTVV.

This clone has a handful of counts. The rearrangement joins TRBV7-8 to TRBJ1-6; TRBD1 is a possible D gene (6 bases). There are 16 residues in the CDR3. Germline V gene data show CDR1 as SGHVS and CDR2 as FQNEAQ. Trimming removed 2 bases at V and 5 bases at J, with 13 bases between. In DNA form, the CDR3 reads TGTGCCAGCAGCTTAAGGGGGACACAGAATAATTCACCCCTCCACTTT. Encoded protein: CASSLRGTQNNSPLHF. Together with reference TRBV7-8 and TRBJ1-6, the CDR3 gives the full variable domain: GAGVSQSPRYKVAKRGQDVALRCDPISGHVSLFWYQQALGQGPEFLTYFQNEAQLDKSGLPSDRFFAERPEGSVSTLKIQRTQQEDSAVYLCASSLRGTQNNSPLHFGNGTRLTVT.

This rearrangement joins TRBV30 to TRBJ2-7; TRBD1 might be the D (6 bases). CDR3 size: 15 residues. Germline V CDR1 and CDR2: GTSNPN, SVGIG (reference sequence). The V end lost 3 bases, the J end lost 2 bases, and 17 bases lay between the germline ends. In DNA form, the CDR3 reads TGTGCCTGGAGCCTCCCCAGGGGATGGGCCTACGAGCAGTACTTC. Translated, it gives CAWSLPRGWAYEQYF.

This chain joins TRBV7-9 and TRBJ1-2, with D tentatively TRBD1 (5 bases). The CDR3 has 15 residues. Germline lookup yields CDR1 SEHNR and CDR2 FQNEAQ (reference sequence). V lost 5 bases to trimming and J lost 2 bases, with 15 bases between them. The chain's CDR3 is CASSPQGAGNYGYTF. CDR3 in DNA: TGTGCCAGCAGCCCCCAAGGCGCAGGGAACTATGGCTACACCTTC. Full variable domain (missing parts from reference TRBV7-9 and TRBJ1-2): DTGVSQNPRHKITKRGQNVTFRCDPISEHNRLYWYRQTLGQGPEFLTYFQNEAQLEKSRLLSDRFSAERPKGSFSTLEIQRTEQGDSAMYLCASSPQGAGNYGYTFGSGTRLTVV.

V and J are TRBV11-2 and TRBJ1-4, with D unclear. CDR3 length: 16 residues. V lost 1 base, J lost 5 bases, and 14 bases lay in between. Germline CDR1 is SGHAT and CDR2 is FQNNGV. CDR3 sequence: CASSLGRLIGNEKLFF. The CDR3 DNA reads TGTGCCAGCAGCTTAGGGCGGCTTATCGGGAATGAAAAACTGTTTTTT.

The CDR3 region is CASSQDLRGPSEKLFF. CDR3 DNA sequence: TGTGCCAGCAGCCAAGATCTGAGGGGGCCAAGTGAAAAACTGTTTTTT. The V and J genes are TRBV4-2 and TRBJ1-4; TRBD1 matches 7 bases. The CDR3 totals 16 residues. Looked up from germline, CDR1 is LGHNA and CDR2 is YNFKEQ. Losses at the gene ends were 0 bases for V and 7 bases for J; bases not matched to a gene: 8.

J is TRBJ2-7 and V is TRBV11-2, with 11 bases aligning to TRBD2. With V trimmed by 5 bases and J by 2 bases, 5 bases remained unmatched. The V gene's germline CDR1 is SGHAT and CDR2 FQNNGV. The CDR3 runs 15 residues. Here the CDR3 reads CASSPRLAGTYEQYF. Here the CDR3 DNA reads TGTGCCAGCAGCCCCAGACTAGCGGGGACCTACGAGCAGTACTTC. The full variable domain, its missing parts supplied by reference TRBV11-2 and TRBJ2-7, is EAGVAQSPRYKIIEKRQSVAFWCNPISGHATLYWYQQILGQGPKLLIQFQNNGVVDDSQLPKDRFSAERLKGVDSTLKIQPAKLEDSAVYLCASSPRLAGTYEQYFGPGTRLTVT.

This clone was recorded once. The chain couples TRBV5-1 to TRBJ2-5; D possibly corresponds to TRBD1 (6 bases). CDR1 is SGHRS and CDR2 is YFSETQ in the germline V gene. Trimming took 2 bases from V and 2 from J, leaving 13 bases between them. The CDR3 is 15 amino acids. CDR3 nucleotides: TGCGCCAGCAGCTTATCGACAGGTACTCAAGAGACCCAGTACTTC. Protein sequence: CASSLSTGTQETQYF.

The gene calls are TRBV27 and TRBJ2-2; tentative D call: TRBD2 (6 bases). V was clipped by 4 bases and J by 6 bases, with 6 bases between them. The CDR3 consists of 12 residues. Germline V CDR1 and CDR2: MNHEY, SMNVEV (reference sequence). The CDR3 sequence is CASSWGAGELFF. CDR3 coding DNA: TGTGCCAGCAGTTGGGGGGCCGGGGAGCTGTTTTTT.

This clone showed up just once. The V gene is TRBV9, the J gene TRBJ2-2, with a tentative D call TRBD2 (7 bases). This CDR3 has 14 residues. Between the trimmed V and J ends, which lost 4 bases and 4 bases, there was a span of 11 bases. Germline-derived CDR1 and CDR2 are SGDLS and YYNGEE. The CDR3 bases are TGTGCCAGCAGCACGGGGGGCCCCACCGGGGAGCTGTTTTTT. It translates to CASSTGGPTGELFF.

This chain joins TRBV11-3 and TRBJ2-3; 13 bases match TRBD2. Germline V gene sequence: CDR1 SGHNT, CDR2 YENEEA. Trimming took 5 bases from V and 4 from J; bases not matched to a gene: 3. The CDR3 has 15 amino acids. The CDR3 spells CASSVTSGRADTQYF. CDR3 nucleotide sequence: TGTGCCAGCAGCGTAACTAGCGGGAGGGCAGATACGCAGTATTTT.

This chain uses TRBV18 with TRBJ1-1; TRBD1 agrees at 7 bases. Trimming at V came to 6 bases and at J to 8 bases, leaving 15 bases not matched to a gene. Germline CDR1 KGHSH, CDR2 LQKENI. CDR3 length: 15 amino acids. CDR3 sequence reads: CASSRSQGLVEEAFF. The CDR3 DNA reads TGTGCCAGCTCCAGATCACAGGGGCTAGTGGAAGAAGCTTTCTTT. Using reference TRBV18 and TRBJ1-1 for the parts outside the CDR3, the full variable domain is NAGVMQNPRHLVRRRGQEARLRCSPMKGHSHVYWYRQLPEEGLKFMVYLQKENIIDESGMPKERFSAEFPKEGPSILRIQQVVRGDSAAYFCASSRSQGLVEEAFFGQGTRLTVV.

The chain combines TRBV19 with TRBJ2-2; D might be TRBD2 (7 bases). V was cut by 2 bases and J by 4 bases, with 11 bases left in between. CDR3 size: 15 residues. CDR1 LNHDA and CDR2 SQIVND come from the germline V gene (reference sequence). The CDR3 region is CASSIWGGVTGELFF. CDR3 sequence (DNA): TGTGCCAGTAGTATATGGGGGGGCGTCACCGGGGAGCTGTTTTTT.

On this clone itself: A read error may account for a junction end that differs from germline. This chain uses TRBV7-7 with TRBJ2-3; TRBD1 matches at 9 bases. Germline loops: CDR1 SSHAT, CDR2 FNYEAQ (reference sequence). The CDR3 is 15 residues long. CDR3 region: CASSTGTGWTDTQYF. The CDR3 bases are TGTGCTAGCAGCACCGGGACAGGGTGGACAGATACGCAGTATTTT.